These 4 T cell receptor beta chains came from one sample sequenced in a study of blood T cell repertoires in COVID-19. Profiled with immunoSEQ multiplex PCR; TCRdb holds only in-frame clones, not every one. The table includes approximately 210,000 clones, 88% detected once. The sample comprised peripheral blood. Receptors were obtained from a human donor in a cohort sampled during active COVID-19.

This chain joins TRBV13 and TRBJ1-1; no reliable D call. Germline V gene sequence: CDR1 PRHDT, CDR2 FYEKMQ (reference sequence). V was pared by 2 bases and J by 0 bases, with 13 bases between. This CDR3 region has 16 residues. The CDR3 region is CASSLTFKRLNTEAFF. The CDR3 DNA sequence: TGTGCCAGCAGCTTAACTTTCAAGAGATTGAACACTGAAGCTTTCTTT.

This chain uses TRBV3-1 (or the pseudogene TRBV3-2) with TRBJ1-6, with D possibly matching TRBD1 (6 bases). V lost 0 bases and J lost 9, with 21 bases in between. The CDR3 is made up of 18 amino acids. Per the germline V gene, CDR1 is LGHDT and CDR2 is YNNKEL (reference sequence). For the CDR3, the DNA is TGTGCCAGCAGCCAAGAGAAGGCAGGGGCGAAGATCGGTTCACCCCTCCACTTT. It translates to CASSQEKAGAKIGSPLHF.

This clone was found a few times. The V gene is TRBV2, the J gene TRBJ1-5; 10 bases line up with TRBD1. The J segment lost 6 bases and the V segment lost 7 bases, leaving 6 bases of the junction unmatched. This CDR3 has 14 amino acids. Germline V gives CDR1 SNHLY, CDR2 FYNNEI. CDR3 coding DNA: TGTGCCAGCAAATCGACAGGGGGCGGTCAGCCCCAGCATTTT. Translation: CASKSTGGGQPQHF.

J is TRBJ2-3 and V is TRBV6-6; D perhaps matches TRBD2 (5 bases). V lost 5 bases to trimming and J lost 1 base, with 19 bases between them. Germline CDR1 is MNHNY and CDR2 is SVGAGI (reference sequence). The CDR3 sequence is 17 residues long. CDR3 sequence: CASSPTLERFGTDTQYF. For the CDR3, the DNA is TGTGCCAGCAGTCCCACTTTGGAGCGGTTCGGCACAGATACGCAGTATTTT.